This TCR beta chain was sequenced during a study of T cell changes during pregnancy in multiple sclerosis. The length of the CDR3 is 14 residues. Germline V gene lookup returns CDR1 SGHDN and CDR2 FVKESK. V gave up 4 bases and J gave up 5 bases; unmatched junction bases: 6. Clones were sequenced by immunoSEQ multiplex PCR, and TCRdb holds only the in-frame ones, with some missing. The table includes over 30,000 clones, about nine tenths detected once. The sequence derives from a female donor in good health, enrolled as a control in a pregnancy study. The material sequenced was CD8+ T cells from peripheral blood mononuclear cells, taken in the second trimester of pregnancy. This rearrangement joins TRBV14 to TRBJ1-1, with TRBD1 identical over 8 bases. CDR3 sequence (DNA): TGTGCCAGCAGCCCAACAGGGGGATGGACTGAAGCTTTCTTT. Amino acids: CASSPTGGWTEAFF.